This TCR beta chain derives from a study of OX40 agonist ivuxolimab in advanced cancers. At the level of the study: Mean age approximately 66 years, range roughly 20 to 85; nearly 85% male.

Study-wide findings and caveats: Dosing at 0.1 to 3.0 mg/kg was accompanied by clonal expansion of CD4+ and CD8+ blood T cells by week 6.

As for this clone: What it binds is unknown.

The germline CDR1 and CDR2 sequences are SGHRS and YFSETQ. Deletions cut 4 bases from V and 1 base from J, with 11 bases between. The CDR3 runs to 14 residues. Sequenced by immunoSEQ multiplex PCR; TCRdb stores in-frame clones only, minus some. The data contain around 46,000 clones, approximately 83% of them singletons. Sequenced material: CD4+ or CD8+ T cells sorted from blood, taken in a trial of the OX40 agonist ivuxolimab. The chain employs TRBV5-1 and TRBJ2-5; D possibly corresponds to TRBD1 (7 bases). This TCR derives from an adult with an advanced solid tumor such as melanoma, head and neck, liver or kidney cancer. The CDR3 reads CASSRGTAQETQYF. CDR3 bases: TGCGCCAGCAGCCGCGGGACAGCCCAAGAGACCCAGTACTTC.